These T cell receptor beta chains were read from a single sample in a study of blood T cell repertoires in COVID-19. Sequencing used immunoSEQ multiplex PCR; TCRdb keeps in-frame clones, though not all of them. The data hold tens of thousands of clones, with about 80% observed a single time. The sample was peripheral blood. The receptors derive from a human donor in a cohort sampled during active COVID-19. Each CDR3 is given with its conserved first and last residue. The D gene is left open where the match is weak. Clone size, where shown, is once, few, many, or a class for clones that have expanded.

>TRBJ2-7|TRBV9|once|-
CASSPSTGEQYF
TGTGCCAGCAGCCCCTCAACTGGCGAGCAGTACTTC
>TRBJ2-7|TRBV5-6|once|-
CASRKQQGYEQYF
TGTGCCAGCAGAAAGCAACAGGGTTACGAGCAGTACTTC
>TRBJ1-2|TRBV10-3|few|-
CAISESIAGIYGYTF
TGTGCCATCAGTGAGTCGATAGCAGGGATCTATGGCTACACCTTC
>TRBJ1-1|TRBV5-6|-|-
CASALTDFNTEAFF
TGTGCCAGCGCCCTGACAGACTTTAACACTGAAGCTTTCTTT
>TRBJ2-7|TRBV3-1/TRBV3-2|once|TRBD2
CASSQDLAGSYEQYF
TGTGCCAGCAGCCAAGATTTAGCGGGGTCCTACGAGCAGTACTTC
>TRBJ2-7|TRBV20-1|-|-
CSASRSSISYEQYF
TGCAGTGCTAGTCGTAGCTCCATCTCCTACGAGCAGTACTTC
>TRBJ2-7|TRBV3-1/TRBV3-2|-|-
CASSQVPGAYEQYF
TGTGCCAGCAGCCAAGTGCCAGGGGCCTACGAGCAGTACTTC
>TRBJ1-1|TRBV5-1|-|-
CASSLVVNTEAFF
TGCGCCAGCAGCTTGGTAGTAAACACTGAAGCTTTCTTT
>TRBJ2-7|TRBV10-2|-|TRBD2
CASSDFAGGYEQYF
TGCGCCAGCAGTGATTTTGCGGGAGGCTACGAGCAGTACTTC
>TRBJ2-7|TRBV11-2|-|-
CASSLVGGYEQYF
TGTGCCAGCAGCTTAGTAGGCGGCTACGAGCAGTACTTC